This passage covers 8 T cell receptor beta chains from one sample sequenced in a study of blood T cell repertoires in COVID-19. The data were produced by immunoSEQ multiplex PCR, yet TCRdb's version contains in-frame clones alone and is incomplete. The sample holds around 330,000 clones, about 88% seen once. The sequencing sample was made of PBMCs or T cells enriched from blood (not recorded which). These receptor sequences come from a woman aged 40 to 50 who had recovered from COVID-19.

This clone was detected only once. This chain uses TRBV28 with TRBJ1-2; D might be TRBD1 (5 bases). The germline CDR1 and CDR2 sequences are MDHEN and SYDVKM. The CDR3 runs to 14 residues. The V gene lost 2 bases and the J gene lost 4 bases, with 11 bases spanning the gap. The CDR3, as DNA: TGTGCCAGCAGTTTACAGGGAGGAAGCTATGGCTACACCTTC. It codes for CASSLQGGSYGYTF.

Comment on this clone: Relative to the germline gene, one junction end is altered; a read error may explain this. Additional DNA sequences in this sample encode the identical CDR3. The V gene is TRBV7-7, the J gene TRBJ2-7, with 13 bases identical to TRBD2. The CDR3 loop spans 15 amino acids. From germline, CDR1 is SSHAT and CDR2 FNYEAQ (reference sequence). CDR3 nucleotides: TGTGCTAGCAGCCTGGGGACTAGCGGGGCCCACGAGCAGTACTTC. Its translation is CASSLGTSGAHEQYF.

The CDR3 bases are TGTGCCAGTAGGGAACGTAGCGGGAGTATCGGCGGGGAGCTGTTTTTT. As protein: CASRERSGSIGGELFF. The chain is built from TRBV19 and TRBJ2-2, with 9 bases lining up with TRBD2. In germline, CDR1 is LNHDA, CDR2 SQIVND (reference sequence). CDR3 size: 16 residues. V shed 6 bases and J 7 bases; nucleotides not matched to a gene: 12.

J is TRBJ2-7 and V is TRBV10-3, with 9 bases aligning to TRBD1. The CDR3 totals 16 residues. Germline V gene lookup returns CDR1 ENHRY and CDR2 SYGVKD. Trimming removed 5 bases from V and 5 bases from J; junction bases left unmatched: 13. This CDR3 is CAISTPRQGGRHEQYF. CDR3 DNA sequence: TGTGCCATCAGTACTCCCCGACAGGGGGGCCGCCACGAGCAGTACTTC.

The chain uses TRBV6-6 and TRBJ2-3; D might be TRBD2 (5 bases). V dropped 3 bases and J dropped 7 bases, with 14 bases sitting between them. Germline values: CDR1 MNHNY, CDR2 SVGAGI (reference sequence). This CDR3 region has 14 residues. The CDR3 region has the DNA TGTGCCAGCAGTTATGAAGCTACGGGAAATACGCAGTATTTT. It encodes CASSYEATGNTQYF.

The chain has TRBV23-1 and TRBJ2-2, with 13 bases aligning to TRBD2. TRBV23-1 is noted as an ORF with a role that remains uncertain. The V and J ends lost 8 bases and 2 bases, in that order; junction bases with no gene match: 8. The CDR3 runs to 17 residues. CDR3 sequence (DNA): TGCGCCAGCGGACTAGCGGGGGCCCTTCCTAACACCGGGGAGCTGTTTTTT. Translating gives CASGLAGALPNTGELFF.

The rearrangement links TRBV5-4 to TRBJ2-1; D is possibly TRBD2 (5 bases). There are 13 residues in the CDR3. Germline lookup yields CDR1 SGHNT and CDR2 YYREEE (reference sequence). The V and J ends lost 2 bases and 8 bases respectively, with 11 bases between them. CDR3 region: CASSFGSIDEQFF. DNA for the CDR3: TGTGCCAGCAGCTTTGGGAGTATCGATGAGCAGTTCTTC.

The rearrangement links TRBV19 to TRBJ1-1; D ambiguous. Trimming took off 7 bases at V and 5 bases at J, with 8 bases between the two ends. The CDR3 sequence is 11 residues long. Germline assignment: CDR1 LNHDA and CDR2 SQIVND (reference sequence). CDR3 coding DNA: TGTGCCAGTATTAGTTTGACTGAAGCTTTCTTT. Its protein product is CASISLTEAFF.